This T cell receptor (beta chain) was recovered during a study of tumour-infiltrating T cells in Burkitt lymphoma. The wider study: Repertoire clonality predicted overall and progression-free survival.

Sequencing used immunoSEQ multiplex PCR; TCRdb keeps in-frame clones, though not all of them. This sample has just under 4,500 clones; about 86% occur once, and the top ten carry roughly 13%. The CDR3 is made up of 12 amino acids. CDR1 and CDR2 from the germline V gene are MNHEY and SVGAGI. Trimming removed 0 bases from V and 8 bases from J, with 8 bases in between. Material: tumor tissue. The V gene is TRBV6-5, the J gene TRBJ2-7, with D perhaps assigned TRBD1 or TRBD2 (5 bases each). This clonotype originated in a human donor with diffuse large B-cell lymphoma. Some clones in this sample may be carry-over from other donors' samples. The CDR3 region is CASSYSGEKQYF. In nucleotides, the CDR3 is TGTGCCAGCAGTTACTCAGGGGAGAAGCAGTACTTC.